Presented here are 29 T cell receptor beta chains from one specimen sequenced in a study of brain metastases from non-small cell lung cancer. Sequencing used immunoSEQ multiplex PCR; TCRdb keeps in-frame clones, though not all of them. The sample lists around 1,700 clones, roughly 76% occurring once. The sample comprised tissue from a brain metastasis. All receptors come from a donor aged 40 or over with non-small cell lung cancer.

V and J are TRBV5-6 and TRBJ1-1; no firm D call. Germline V gene sequence: CDR1 SGHDT, CDR2 YYEEEE. Trimming shortened V by 1 base and J by 2 bases, and 15 bases separated the two germline ends. CDR3 length: 16 amino acids. The CDR3 DNA reads as TGTGCCAGCAGCTTGTTAGGCGGACTCCCAAACACTGAAGCTTTCTTT. Protein sequence: CASSLLGGLPNTEAFF.

The V gene is TRBV5-1, the J gene TRBJ1-2; D gene ambiguous. The germline V gene has CDR1 SGHRS and CDR2 YFSETQ. The CDR3 runs to 12 residues. The V end was cut by 4 bases, the J end by 5 bases, with 9 bases between. This CDR3 is CASSEDGYGYTF. In DNA form, the CDR3 reads TGCGCCAGCAGCGAGGACGGGTATGGCTACACCTTC.

The rearrangement links TRBV4-1 to TRBJ1-1; D perhaps matches TRBD1 (5 bases). Per the germline V gene, CDR1 is MGHRA and CDR2 is YSYEKL. The CDR3 spans 14 residues. Trimming took off 3 bases at V and 1 base at J, with 9 bases between the two ends. CDR3 loop: CASSHPDRNTEAFF. DNA for the CDR3: TGCGCCAGCAGCCACCCCGACAGGAACACTGAAGCTTTCTTT.

In regard to this clone: At one end, the junction sequence differs from germline, possibly due to a read error. This chain uses TRBV19 with TRBJ2-7, with D perhaps assigned TRBD1 or TRBD2 (6 bases each). Germline V gene sequence: CDR1 LNHDA, CDR2 SQIVND (reference sequence). The CDR3 consists of 15 residues. The CDR3 loop reads CANSKRGDLYYEQYF. In DNA, the CDR3 is TGTGCCAATAGTAAGAGGGGGGACTTATACTACGAGCAGTACTTC.

The rearrangement joins TRBV7-3 to TRBJ1-1; D remains ambiguous. Germline CDR1 SGHTA, CDR2 FQGTGA. Trimming took 5 bases from V and 1 from J, leaving 11 bases between them. There are 14 residues in the CDR3. The DNA for the CDR3 is TGTGCCAGCAGCCCGAGGGATGGGAACACTGAAGCTTTCTTT. It codes for CASSPRDGNTEAFF.

This clone was recorded only once. V usage is TRBV7-9 and J usage is TRBJ1-5, with 7 bases fitting TRBD1. Germline values: CDR1 SEHNR, CDR2 FQNEAQ (reference sequence). V lost 5 bases to trimming and J lost 5 bases; unmatched junction nucleotides: 6. CDR3 length: 14 residues. The CDR3 sequence: CASSLDREDQPQHF. CDR3 nucleotide sequence: TGTGCCAGCAGCCTAGACAGGGAGGATCAGCCCCAGCATTTT. Together with reference TRBV7-9 and TRBJ1-5, the CDR3 gives the full variable domain: DTGVSQNPRHKITKRGQNVTFRCDPISEHNRLYWYRQTLGQGPEFLTYFQNEAQLEKSRLLSDRFSAERPKGSFSTLEIQRTEQGDSAMYLCASSLDREDQPQHFGDGTRLSIL.

CDR3 sequence (DNA): TGTGCTAGTGGTAAGGACGGGAATAGCAATCAGCCCCAGCATTTT. Translation gives CASGKDGNSNQPQHF. This chain connects TRBV12-5 to TRBJ1-5; D gene uncertain. Germline CDR1 and CDR2: LGHNT and FRNRAP. Trimming shortened V by 5 bases and J by 0 bases, and 11 bases separated the two germline ends. The CDR3 runs to 15 residues.

This chain uses TRBV7-9 with TRBJ2-1; 7 bases match TRBD1. Germline lookup yields CDR1 SEHNR and CDR2 FQNEAQ (reference sequence). The CDR3 contains 15 residues. J lost 2 bases, V lost 6 bases, and 7 bases had no gene match. The CDR3 loop reads CASSFAGQAYNEQFF. In nucleotides, the CDR3 is TGTGCCAGCAGTTTCGCCGGACAGGCCTACAATGAGCAGTTCTTC.

This chain connects TRBV5-1 to TRBJ1-1, with 7 bases aligning to TRBD1. The length of the CDR3 is 14 residues. Germline lookup yields CDR1 SGHRS and CDR2 YFSETQ. J lost 1 base, V lost 4 bases, and 4 bases had no gene match. CDR3 sequence reads: CASSAGQENTEAFF. The DNA of the CDR3 is TGCGCCAGCAGCGCCGGACAGGAGAACACTGAAGCTTTCTTT.

V usage is TRBV5-5 and J usage is TRBJ2-5, with TRBD2 matching over 7 bases. V shed 0 bases and J 7 bases; nucleotides not matched to a gene: 6. The CDR3 extends over 14 amino acids. CDR1 SGHKS and CDR2 YYEKEE come from the germline V gene (reference sequence). CDR3 sequence reads: CASSLEGTIGTQYF. The CDR3, as DNA: TGTGCCAGCAGCTTGGAAGGGACTATAGGGACCCAGTACTTC.

The rearrangement joins TRBV7-2 to TRBJ1-2, with D uncertain. Germline values: CDR1 SGHTA, CDR2 FQGNSA. The CDR3 consists of 14 residues. V was shortened by 1 base and J by 6 bases, with 12 bases between the two germline ends. CDR3 DNA: TGTGCCAGCAGCTTAGTTAGAGGCACTGATGGCTACACCTTC. Translation: CASSLVRGTDGYTF.

This clone was detected once. The chain's CDR3 is CASRRQGLSYEQYV. CDR3 nucleotides: TGTGCCAGCAGGAGGCAGGGGCTTTCCTACGAGCAGTACGTC. The chain is built from TRBV5-8 and TRBJ2-7; tentatively, D is TRBD1 (6 bases). This CDR3 contains 14 residues. The germline gives CDR1 SGHTS, CDR2 YDEGEE. Trimming removed 5 bases from V and 1 base from J, with 13 bases in between.

For this clone: The germline gene is not matched at one end of the junction; a read error may be the cause. The genes are TRBV6-2 or TRBV6-3 and TRBJ2-3, with D maybe TRBD1 (5 bases). This CDR3 is 17 amino acids long. In germline, CDR1 is MNHEY, CDR2 SVGEGT. The CDR3 DNA reads TGTGCCAGCAGTTACAATCTCGCGACAGATAGCACAGATATGCAGTATTTT. It translates to CASSYNLATDSTDMQYF.

Only one count was recorded for this clone. The rearrangement uses TRBV6-1 and TRBJ2-7, with TRBD2 as a possible D gene (6 bases). CDR1 and CDR2 (germline): MNHNS, SASEGT. This CDR3 is 16 amino acids long. V gave up 3 bases and J gave up 0 bases, with 15 bases separating them. The CDR3 region is CASSDRKQDYSYEQYV. CDR3 DNA sequence: TGTGCCAGCAGTGATAGGAAACAGGACTACTCCTACGAGCAGTACGTC.

This clone is a singleton in its sample. V usage is TRBV19 and J usage is TRBJ2-5, with 10 bases lining up with TRBD1. V was pared by 1 base and J by 4 bases, with 3 bases of the junction left unmatched. Germline V gene data show CDR1 as LNHDA and CDR2 as SQIVND (reference sequence). The CDR3 covers 15 residues. CDR3 region: CASSIGGQGGETQYF. Here the CDR3 DNA reads TGTGCCAGTAGTATAGGAGGACAGGGGGGAGAGACCCAGTACTTC.

Points on this clone: One end of the junction fails to match germline, which may point to a read error. This chain uses TRBV7-2 with TRBJ2-2, with D possibly matching TRBD1 (5 bases). The germline CDR1 and CDR2 sequences are SGHTA and FQGNSA. The CDR3 has 17 residues. CDR3 bases: TGTGCCAGCAGCTTAAGACAGTTGGCAGTGAACACCAGGGAGCTGTTTTTT. This gives the protein CASSLRQLAVNTRELFF. The variable domain in full, completed from reference TRBV7-2 and TRBJ2-2, reads GAGVSQSPSNKVTEKGKDVELRCDPISGHTALYWYRQSLGQGLEFLIYFQGNSAPDKSGLPSDRFSAERTGGSVSTLTIQRTQQEDSAVYLCASSLRQLAVNTRELFFGEGSRLTVL.

The chain carries TRBV7-8 and TRBJ1-6; D is uncertain. The CDR3 spans 12 residues. With 8 bases removed from V and 9 bases from J, the gap between germline ends came to 11 bases. Germline CDR1 SGHVS, CDR2 FQNEAQ. The CDR3 coding sequence is TGTGCCAGCGGCCCGACTCCTTCACCCCTCCACTTT. Amino acids: CASGPTPSPLHF.

This clone was detected only once. The genes are TRBV18 and TRBJ1-1, with D hard to call. Trimming stripped 3 bases from V and 5 bases from J, with 13 bases between. CDR3 length equals 14 residues. Germline values: CDR1 KGHSH, CDR2 LQKENI. This CDR3 is CASSPQRRGTEAFF. The CDR3 nucleotides are TGTGCCAGCTCACCTCAGAGAAGAGGAACTGAAGCTTTCTTT.

The chain is built from TRBV7-6 and TRBJ1-4; no clear D gene. The germline gives CDR1 SGHVS, CDR2 FNYEAQ. The germline V and J ends were trimmed by 1 base and 5 bases, with 14 bases remaining between them. There are 16 residues in the CDR3. The CDR3 nucleotides are TGTGCCAGCAGCTTAGGGGTCTCGAGAAACAATGAAAAACTGTTTTTT. As protein: CASSLGVSRNNEKLFF.

The chain employs TRBV5-5 and TRBJ2-2; tentatively, D is TRBD2 (6 bases). Per germline, CDR1 SGHKS and CDR2 YYEKEE (reference sequence). The CDR3 contains 15 residues. The V and J ends lost 0 bases and 4 bases respectively, with 10 bases between them. CDR3 in amino acids: CASSLAGGVTGELFF. The CDR3 DNA sequence: TGTGCCAGCAGCTTGGCCGGAGGGGTCACCGGGGAGCTGTTTTTT. Using reference TRBV5-5 and TRBJ2-2 for the parts outside the CDR3, the full variable domain is DAGVTQSPTHLIKTRGQQVTLRCSPISGHKSVSWYQQVLGQGPQFIFQYYEKEERGRGNFPDRFSARQFPNYSSELNVNALLLGDSALYLCASSLAGGVTGELFFGEGSRLTVL.

This clone was counted only a few times. The V call is TRBV7-2, the J call TRBJ1-2, with no clear D. This CDR3 is 13 amino acids long. Germline V gene data show CDR1 as SGHTA and CDR2 as FQGNSA. V lost 5 bases and J lost 1, with 8 bases in between. As DNA, the CDR3 is TGTGCCAGCAGCGGGCAAATTAACTATGGCTACACCTTC. Translation: CASSGQINYGYTF.

This chain connects TRBV7-9 to TRBJ2-3; 10 positions match TRBD2. V lost 5 bases and J lost 4; bases outside the gene matches: 9. The length of the CDR3 is 16 residues. From germline, CDR1 is SEHNR and CDR2 FQNEAQ (reference sequence). CDR3 in amino acids: CASSPLGAGGPDTQYF. CDR3 coding DNA: TGTGCCAGCAGCCCCCTTGGAGCGGGGGGGCCAGATACGCAGTATTTT.

About this clone: One junction end disagrees with the germline gene, perhaps due to a read error. The chain couples TRBV4-3 to TRBJ2-4; D may be TRBD1 or TRBD2 (5 bases each). The CDR3 spans 15 residues. Looked up from germline, CDR1 is LGHNA and CDR2 is YSLEER. The CDR3 DNA reads TGCGCCAGCAGCCAAGGAGGGGATACCAAAAACATTCAGTACTTT. Translated: CASSQGGDTKNIQYF.

Remarks on this clone: Its ends do not fully match the called genes, so a read error is possible. V usage is TRBV9 and J usage is TRBJ1-6, with TRBD1 as a possible D gene (5 bases). Germline CDR1 is SGDLS and CDR2 is YYNGEE. This CDR3 contains 19 residues. DNA of the CDR3: TGTGCCAGCAGCGCCCCCGGGACCCCGGGAACGTCCTATAATTCACCCCTTCACTTT. This sequence encodes CASSAPGTPGTSYNSPLHF.

The rearrangement links TRBV30 to TRBJ1-1; no clear D. Trimming shortened V by 5 bases and J by 1 base, and 11 bases separated the two germline ends. Germline V gene data show CDR1 as GTSNPN and CDR2 as SVGIG (reference sequence). There are 13 residues in the CDR3. The CDR3 loop reads CAWGLAPNTEAFF. For the CDR3, the DNA is TGTGCCTGGGGGCTGGCTCCGAACACTGAAGCTTTCTTT.

This chain links TRBV7-2 with TRBJ1-1; TRBD1 might be the D (6 bases). Germline assignment: CDR1 SGHTA and CDR2 FQGNSA. V lost 4 bases, J lost 0 bases, and 12 bases lay in between. The CDR3 sequence is 15 residues long. CDR3 residues: CASSSPTGLNTEAFF. CDR3 nucleotides: TGTGCCAGCAGCTCACCGACAGGATTGAACACTGAAGCTTTCTTT.

The chain links TRBV5-1 to TRBJ1-1, with D possibly TRBD1 on 6 matching bases. Trimming pared 0 bases from V and 2 bases from J, leaving 8 bases between. The CDR3 is 14 residues long. From germline, CDR1 is SGHRS and CDR2 YFSETQ. The CDR3 loop reads CASSLAGANTEAFF. CDR3 bases: TGCGCCAGCAGCTTGGCAGGGGCTAACACTGAAGCTTTCTTT.

This chain uses TRBV6-1 with TRBJ1-1; tentatively, D is TRBD1 (5 bases). The CDR3 has 16 residues. Trimming left V 0 bases short and J 5 bases short, with 16 bases between. CDR1 and CDR2 from the germline V gene are MNHNS and SASEGT. The CDR3 protein is CASSEAGFVGETEAFF. In nucleotides, the CDR3 is TGTGCCAGCAGTGAAGCGGGGTTCGTAGGGGAGACTGAAGCTTTCTTT.

The chain joins TRBV7-3 to TRBJ2-5; a possible D gene is TRBD2 (6 bases). The CDR3 is made up of 13 amino acids. Trimming removed 8 bases at V and 5 bases at J, with 15 bases between. The germline V gene has CDR1 SGHTA and CDR2 FQGTGA. The CDR3 protein is CASGGGAGETQYF. DNA of the CDR3: TGTGCCAGCGGTGGAGGGGCGGGGGAGACCCAGTACTTC.